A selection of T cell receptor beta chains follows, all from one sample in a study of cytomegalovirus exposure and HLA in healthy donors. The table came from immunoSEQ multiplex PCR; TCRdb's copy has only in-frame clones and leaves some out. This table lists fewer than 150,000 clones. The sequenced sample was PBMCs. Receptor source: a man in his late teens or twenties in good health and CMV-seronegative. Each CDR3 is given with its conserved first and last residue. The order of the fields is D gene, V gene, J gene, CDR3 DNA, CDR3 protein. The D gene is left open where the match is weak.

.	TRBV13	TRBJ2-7	TGTGCCAGCAGCCTCGGACTAGGGGGGGCCTACGAGCAGTACTTC	CASSLGLGGAYEQYF
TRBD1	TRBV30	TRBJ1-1	TGTGCCTGGAGCCATCCCGGGACAGGGCTTTTAGGAGCTTTCTTT	CAWSHPGTGLLGAFF
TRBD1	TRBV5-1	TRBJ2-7	TGCGCCAGCAGCGTGGGAACCGGGACAGGGATTGGCGACGAGCAGTACTTC	CASSVGTGTGIGDEQYF
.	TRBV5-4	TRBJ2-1	TGTGCCAGCAGCGGGGGGTGGGGCAATGAGCAGTTCTTC	CASSGGWGNEQFF
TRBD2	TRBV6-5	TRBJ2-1	TGTGCCAGCAGTTGGGGACTAGCGGCCAACAATGAGCAGTTCTTC	CASSWGLAANNEQFF
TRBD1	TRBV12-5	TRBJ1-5	TGTGCTAGTGGTTTGGTCCGGGACAGGGGCCGGGTACTCCAGCATTTT	CASGLVRDRGRVLQHF
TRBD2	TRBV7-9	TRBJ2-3	TGTGCCAGCAGCCCTTCAGCGGGAGGGCAAACAGATACGCAGTATTTT	CASSPSAGGQTDTQYF
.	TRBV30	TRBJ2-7	TGTGCCTGGAGTGGCCGGATACAGAGCCTAACCCTCAACTCCTACGAGCAGTACTTC	CAWSGRIQSLTLNSYEQYF
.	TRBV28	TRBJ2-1	TGTGCCAGCAGGAAACAGGGTTACAATGAGCAGTTCTTC	CASRKQGYNEQFF
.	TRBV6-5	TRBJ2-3	TGTGCCAGCAGAGATCGGGGAACTAGCCCAGATACGCAGTATTTT	CASRDRGTSPDTQYF
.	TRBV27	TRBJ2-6	TGTGCCAGCAGTTTGGGCGTAGGGAGCTCTGGGGCCAACGTCCTGACTTTC	CASSLGVGSSGANVLTF
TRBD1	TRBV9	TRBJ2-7	TGTGCCAGCAGCGCCAGACAGGGTTCCTACGAGCAGTACTTC	CASSARQGSYEQYF
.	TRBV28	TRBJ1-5	TGTGCCAGCAGTGCACTCAATCAGCCCCAGCATTTT	CASSALNQPQHF
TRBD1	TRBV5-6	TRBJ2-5	TGTGCCAGCAGCTTGGCCGGACAGGGAGAGACCCAGTACTTC	CASSLAGQGETQYF
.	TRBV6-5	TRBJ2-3	TGTGCCAGCAGACAGGGCTTTGATACGCAGTATTTT	CASRQGFDTQYF
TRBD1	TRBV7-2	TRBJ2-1	TGTGCCAGCAGCGTCCGGGACAGCTACAATGAGCAGTTCTTC	CASSVRDSYNEQFF
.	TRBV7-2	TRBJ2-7	TGTGCCAGCAGCTTACGGGGGGGCGGGACAGGGATTTCAAGGGAGTACTTC	CASSLRGGGTGISREYF
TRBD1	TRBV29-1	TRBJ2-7	TGCAGCGCCTTTGAGGGGGCACCCTACGAGCAGTACTTC	CSAFEGAPYEQYF
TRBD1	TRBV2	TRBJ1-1	TGTGCCAGCAGTTTAGGGGGCGTTCGGGCTTTCTTT	CASSLGGVRAFF
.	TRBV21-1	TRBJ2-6	TGTGCCAGCAGCAAAGCCCTGACAGGGGGCGTCTCTGGGGCCAACGTCCTGACTTTC	CASSKALTGGVSGANVLTF
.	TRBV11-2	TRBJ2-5	TGTGCCAGCAGCTGGCGCGGGGAGGAGACCCAGTACTTC	CASSWRGEETQYF
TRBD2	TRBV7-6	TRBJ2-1	TGTGCCAGCAGCTCTCCCGGACTAGCGGCCACTAGAAATGAGCAGTTCTTC	CASSSPGLAATRNEQFF
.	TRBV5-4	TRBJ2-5	TGTGCCAGCAGCTCTCGAATAGTAGCGGCTAAAGAGACCCAGTACTTC	CASSSRIVAAKETQYF
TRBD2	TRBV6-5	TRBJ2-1	TGTGCCAGCGGTTCCCCCGGGACTAGCGGGAGCTATGAGCAGTTCTTC	CASGSPGTSGSYEQFF
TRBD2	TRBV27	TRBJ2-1	TGTGCCAGCAGTTCCTCTATTGCGGGGGCCTACAATGAGCAGTTCTTC	CASSSSIAGAYNEQFF
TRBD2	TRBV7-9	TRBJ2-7	TGTGCCAGCAGCCCGATGGGACTAGCGGGGGGGCTAGGCGAGCAGTACTTC	CASSPMGLAGGLGEQYF
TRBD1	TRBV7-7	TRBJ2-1	TGTGCTAGCAGCCTAGACAGGGGGAACTATGAGCAGTTCTTC	CASSLDRGNYEQFF
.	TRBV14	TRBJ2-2	TGTGCCAGCAGCCAAGATCTTGGCGAGGGCACCGGGGAGCTGTTTTTT	CASSQDLGEGTGELFF
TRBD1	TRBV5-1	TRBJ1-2	TGCGCCAGCAGCGGAGGGACAGCAATCTATGGCTACACCTTC	CASSGGTAIYGYTF
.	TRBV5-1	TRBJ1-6	TGCGCCAGCAGCTTGGCCGGCAGGGCCCAGGAGAATTCACCCCTCCACTTT	CASSLAGRAQENSPLHF
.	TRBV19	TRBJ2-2	TGTGCCAGTAGTATAGGTCAGAACACCGGGGAGCTGTTTTTT	CASSIGQNTGELFF
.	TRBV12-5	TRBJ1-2	TGTGCTAGTGGTTTGGTACGCAGGGTCAACTATGGCTACACCTTC	CASGLVRRVNYGYTF
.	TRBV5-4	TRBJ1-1	TGTGCCAGCAGTCGTAATACAGGATGGACTGAAGCTTTCTTT	CASSRNTGWTEAFF
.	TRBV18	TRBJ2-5	TGTGCCAGCTCACCGGGAGTACAAGAGACCCAGTACTTC	CASSPGVQETQYF
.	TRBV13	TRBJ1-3	TGTGCCAGCACCATATCCGGGGGGTTTAACACCATATATTTT	CASTISGGFNTIYF
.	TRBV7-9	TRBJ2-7	TGTGCCAGCAGCTATGGACAGCCGGCCTACGAGCAGTACTTC	CASSYGQPAYEQYF
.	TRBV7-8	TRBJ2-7	TGTGCCAGCAGCCCTCTCTCGCGGGGAGCAGGTTACGAGCAGTACTTC	CASSPLSRGAGYEQYF
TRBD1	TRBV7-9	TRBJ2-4	TGTGCCCGCCAACCGGGACAGGGGGCTCTTGCAGCCAAAAACATTCAGTACTTC	CARQPGQGALAAKNIQYF
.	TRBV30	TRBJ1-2	TGTGCCTGGAGTGGGGAGTTAGCTAACTATGGCTACACCTTC	CAWSGELANYGYTF
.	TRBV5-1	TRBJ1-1	TGCGCCACCAAGCGGGACACGAACACTGAAGCTTTCTTT	CATKRDTNTEAFF
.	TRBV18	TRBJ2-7	TGTGCCAGCTCACCTCAAGAAGGCGGTAGATATTCCGAGCAGTACTTC	CASSPQEGGRYSEQYF
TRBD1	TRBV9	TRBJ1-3	TGTGCCAGCAGCGTAGAGACAGGGGGGATTCGAAACACCATATATTTT	CASSVETGGIRNTIYF
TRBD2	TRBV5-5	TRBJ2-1	TGTGCCAGCTTAGCTTTGTTGGGACTAGCGGGAGATGAGCAGTTCTTC	CASLALLGLAGDEQFF
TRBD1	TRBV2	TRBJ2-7	TGTGCCAGCAGAGCCGACAGGGGCCTGCCCTACGAGCAGTACTTC	CASRADRGLPYEQYF
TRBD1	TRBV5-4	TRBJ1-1	TGTGCCAGCAGTTGGAACAGGGGGGATACTGAAGCTTTCTTT	CASSWNRGDTEAFF
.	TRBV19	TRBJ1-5	TGTGCCAGTAGTATTTGGGGGGACAGCAATCAGCCCCAGCATTTT	CASSIWGDSNQPQHF
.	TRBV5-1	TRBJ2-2	TGCGCCAGCATCTACTCTCCGGGTCGGGCGAACACCGGGGAGCTGTTTTTT	CASIYSPGRANTGELFF
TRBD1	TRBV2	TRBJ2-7	TGTGCCAGCAGAACGACAGGGGCCTCCTACGAGCAGTACTTC	CASRTTGASYEQYF
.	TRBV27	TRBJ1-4	TGTGCCAGCAGTTTAACATCAACCCCTAATGAAAAACTGTTTTTT	CASSLTSTPNEKLFF
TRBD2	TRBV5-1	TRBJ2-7	TGCGCCAGCAGCGGCGGACTAGCGGGGATGGGCTCCTACGAGCAGTACTTC	CASSGGLAGMGSYEQYF
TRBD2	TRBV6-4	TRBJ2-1	TGTGCCAGCAGTGACTCTAGCGGGGGGGCGGATGAGCAGTTCTTC	CASSDSSGGADEQFF
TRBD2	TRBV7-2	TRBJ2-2	TGTGCCAGCCGCCACGGGGCTAGCGGACTCACCGGGGAGCTGTTTTTT	CASRHGASGLTGELFF
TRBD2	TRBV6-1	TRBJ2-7	TGTGCCAGCAGTGGACTAGCGGGAGGTGGGGGACCTACAGGAGAGCAGTACTTC	CASSGLAGGGGPTGEQYF